The present entry profiles one T cell receptor beta chain with its context. It may be a read error: a sequence one base away is much more abundant. The data were taken from a study of blood T cells in healthy people across ages. CDR3 length: 15 residues. Looked up from germline, CDR1 is LGHNA and CDR2 is YNFKEQ. A second roughly 6 to 11 cycle PCR used barcoded and J-beta primers. TCRdb ran MiXCR on the 5' RACE reads and lists one entry per CDR3 protein. This table has 700,000 to 800,000 distinct CDR3 sequences, around 40% appearing once. Ranging in age from about 6 to 100, the donors were healthy Caucasian individuals from Russia.

The sequenced sample was blood. This chain uses TRBV4-2 with TRBJ2-5; 11 positions agree with TRBD2. The sequence came from a woman aged 55-69 years in good health. CDR3 sequence (DNA): TGTACCAGCAGCCCAGTAAGGACTAGCGGGCGGGAGCAGTACTTC. It is translated as CTSSPVRTSGREQYF.